Each of the 5 T cell receptor beta chains below was sequenced from the same sample in a study of cytomegalovirus exposure and HLA in healthy donors. Primers: 60 Vbeta forward and 13 Jbeta reverse. Profiled with immunoSEQ multiplex PCR; TCRdb holds only in-frame clones, not every one. Of 150,000 to 200,000 clones in the sample, approximately 85% were seen once. Sequences were obtained from PBMCs. The source is a girl aged 10 to 17 in good health and CMV-seropositive.

V and J are TRBV6-1 and TRBJ2-3; a weak D match, TRBD2 (5 bases). Germline V CDR1 and CDR2: MNHNS, SASEGT. Trimming took off 6 bases at V and 3 bases at J, with 10 bases between the two ends. The length of the CDR3 is 13 residues. The CDR3 loop is CASRLTGTDTQYF. The CDR3 nucleotides are TGTGCCAGCAGGCTGACGGGAACAGATACGCAGTATTTT.

The chain employs TRBV10-3 and TRBJ1-2, with 11 bases aligning to TRBD1. Germline loops: CDR1 ENHRY, CDR2 SYGVKD. The ends lost 10 bases at V and 4 bases at J; junction bases unmatched: 2. The CDR3 consists of 12 residues. In nucleotides, the CDR3 is TGTGCCACCGGGACAGGGGGCTATGGCTACACCTTC. This encodes CATGTGGYGYTF.

The V gene is TRBV10-3, the J gene TRBJ2-3; 15 bases match TRBD2. Trimming cost V 4 bases and J 5 bases; bases outside gene matches: 7. Germline CDR1 is ENHRY and CDR2 is SYGVKD. The CDR3 has 17 residues. CDR3 nucleotide sequence: TGTGCCATCAGTGGGGGGACTAGCGGGGGGCCTGGAGATACGCAGTATTTT. Encoded protein: CAISGGTSGGPGDTQYF.

The chain combines TRBV27 with TRBJ2-3, with TRBD2 matching over 9 bases. This CDR3 is 15 amino acids long. J gave up 4 bases and V 3 bases, and 5 bases lay outside the gene matches. Germline loops: CDR1 MNHEY, CDR2 SMNVEV (reference sequence). This CDR3 reads CASSLAGGVPDTQYF. The CDR3 DNA is TGTGCCAGCAGTTTGGCGGGGGGGGTCCCAGATACGCAGTATTTT.

This clone showed up just once. The chain has TRBV5-4 and TRBJ2-1; TRBD2 aligns across 10 bases. J was trimmed by 7 bases and V by 4 bases; bases with no gene match: 14. This CDR3 is built from 17 residues. The germline V gene encodes CDR1 SGHNT and CDR2 YYREEE (reference sequence). CDR3 bases: TGTGCCAGCAGCCTGGTGACCCTAGCGGGGGTTTGGAATGAGCAGTTCTTC. Translated: CASSLVTLAGVWNEQFF.